Following are 5 T cell receptor beta chains from one sample sequenced in a study of regulatory T cells in long-lasting Graves disease. Time point indicated: newly diagnosed GD, antithyroid drugs for less than 3 months. After RNA was extracted from PBMCs, the TCR library was made from it. For TCR beta, libraries came from iRepertoire HTBI primers and Arm-PCR of CDR3 regions. TCRdb reprocessed the multiplex PCR reads via MiXCR and lists one record per CDR3 protein. The table includes approximately 540,000 distinct CDR3 sequences, 12% detected once. These same records also appear under a second study, on T cells in Graves' hyperthyroidism and ophthalmopathy.

The sequenced sample was peripheral blood mononuclear cells (PBMCs), obtained at new diagnosis, from a patient treated with antithyroid drugs. These TCRs come from a woman between 25 and 40 years old with Graves disease.

At least ten counts were recorded for this clonotype. The genes are TRBV7-8 and TRBJ2-2; 8 bases match TRBD2. This CDR3 has 16 residues. Per germline, CDR1 SGHVS and CDR2 FQNEAQ. The V segment lost 5 bases and the J segment 7 bases; nucleotides outside the gene matches: 12. Here the CDR3 DNA reads TGTGCCAGCAGCCCGCGAGGAGCGGGAGCCCACGGGGAGCTGTTTTTT. Translated, it gives CASSPRGAGAHGELFF. The full variable domain, with the rest looked up from reference TRBV7-8 and TRBJ2-2, is GAGVSQSPRYKVAKRGQDVALRCDPISGHVSLFWYQQALGQGPEFLTYFQNEAQLDKSGLPSDRFFAERPEGSVSTLKIQRTQQEDSAVYLCASSPRGAGAHGELFFGEGSRLTVL.

Only a few counts were recorded for this clonotype. V gene TRBV5-6 combines with J gene TRBJ2-7, with D hard to call. Germline-derived CDR1 and CDR2 are SGHDT and YYEEEE. The CDR3 totals 16 residues. V was cut by 0 bases and J by 6 bases, with 19 bases left in between. The CDR3 sequence is CASSLGLWGRRGEQYF. Here the CDR3 DNA reads TGTGCCAGCAGCTTGGGGCTTTGGGGTCGTAGAGGCGAGCAGTACTTC. The full variable domain, its missing parts supplied by reference TRBV5-6 and TRBJ2-7, is DAGVTQSPTHLIKTRGQQVTLRCSPKSGHDTVSWYQQALGQGPQFIFQYYEEEERQRGNFPDRFSGHQFPNYSSELNVNALLLGDSALYLCASSLGLWGRRGEQYFGPGTRLTVT.

This clonotype was detected many times. This sequence joins TRBV18 and TRBJ2-3; 8 bases align to TRBD1. Germline trimming cut 3 bases from V and 3 bases from J; bases unmatched to any gene: 8. This CDR3 has 16 residues. Germline V gene data show CDR1 as KGHSH and CDR2 as LQKENI. This CDR3 reads CASSPRTGFSTDTQYF. CDR3 nucleotide sequence: TGTGCCAGCTCACCTCGGACAGGGTTTTCTACAGATACGCAGTATTTT.

The gene calls are TRBV10-1 and TRBJ2-5; D remains ambiguous. The ends were cut back, 4 bases at V and 5 bases at J, with 8 bases in the middle. The CDR3 consists of 12 residues. CDR1 is WNHNN, CDR2 SYGVQD, per germline (reference sequence). The CDR3 DNA is TGCGCCAGCAGTGGGGATTCTGAGACCCAGTACTTC. Translating it yields CASSGDSETQYF.

This clonotype was observed a single time. The V and J genes are TRBV7-3 and TRBJ1-1; D unresolved. V gave up 4 bases and J gave up 1 base, with 13 bases separating them. CDR1 and CDR2 (germline): SGHTA, FQGTGA. The CDR3 runs to 15 residues. The CDR3 DNA reads as TGTGCCAGCAGCTATTTGTGGACCACGAACACTGAAGCTTTCTTT. It encodes CASSYLWTTNTEAFF. Looking up the rest from reference TRBV7-3 and TRBJ1-1 gives the full variable domain: GAGVSQTPSNKVTEKGKYVELRCDPISGHTALYWYRQSLGQGPEFLIYFQGTGAADDSGLPNDRFFAVRPEGSVSTLKIQRTERGDSAVYLCASSYLWTTNTEAFFGQGTRLTVV.